This TCR beta chain was captured by sequencing in a study of Ad26.COV2.S vaccination and SARS-CoV-2 variants. Treatment indicated: approximately 18 received Ad26.COV2.S at low or high dose, single or two shots; roughly five received placebo; per-sample allocation not given. The investigators took samples on day 63 after the first vaccine or placebo injection. The length of the CDR3 is 14 residues. J gave up 7 bases and V 4 bases, and 8 bases lay outside the gene matches. Per germline, CDR1 SGHNT and CDR2 YYREEE (reference sequence). TCRdb's copy holds only in-frame clones and misses some; the assay was immunoSEQ multiplex PCR. The sample includes about 680,000 clones, around 89% seen only once; the top ten take over 1.3%.

Sequenced material: peripheral blood, taken in a trial of Ad26.COV2.S vaccine versus placebo. The chain employs TRBV5-4 and TRBJ2-1, with 7 bases identical to TRBD2. The TCR comes from a person aged 18-60 years who received the Ad26.COV2.S COVID-19 vaccine or a placebo. In DNA, the CDR3 is TGTGCCAGCAGCGAGACTAGCTCAAGTAATGAGCAGTTCTTC. Its translation: CASSETSSSNEQFF.